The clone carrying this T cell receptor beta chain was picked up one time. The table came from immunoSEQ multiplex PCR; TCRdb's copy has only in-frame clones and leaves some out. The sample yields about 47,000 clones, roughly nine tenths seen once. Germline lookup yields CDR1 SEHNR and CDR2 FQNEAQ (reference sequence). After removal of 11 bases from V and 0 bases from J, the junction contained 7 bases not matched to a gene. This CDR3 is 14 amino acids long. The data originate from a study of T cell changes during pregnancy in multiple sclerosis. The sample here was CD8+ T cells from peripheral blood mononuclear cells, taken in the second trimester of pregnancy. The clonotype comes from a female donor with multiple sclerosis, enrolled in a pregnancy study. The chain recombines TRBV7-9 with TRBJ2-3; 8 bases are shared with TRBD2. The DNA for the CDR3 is TGTGCCGGTCAGCGGGGGCCGAGCACAGATACGCAGTATTTT. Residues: CAGQRGPSTDTQYF.